This entry features one T cell receptor beta chain sequence. This sample was taken from a study of shared clonotypes between healthy human individuals. Splitting of each subset's genomic DNA was done evenly across several immunoSEQ plates. The data were produced by immunoSEQ multiplex PCR, yet TCRdb's version contains in-frame clones alone and is incomplete. Found here are more than 1.2 million clones, approximately 98.5% of them singletons; the top ten hold about 0.4%. The V and J ends lost 2 bases and 8 bases respectively, with 4 bases between them. The CDR3 is made up of 11 amino acids. The germline V gene encodes CDR1 SNHLY and CDR2 FYNNEI.

The chain employs TRBV2 and TRBJ2-1; D remains ambiguous. The sequence derives from a man between 25 and 39 years old in good health. The sample comprised naive CD4+ T cells sorted from blood. As to subset: CD45RA+ positively selected. The chain's CDR3 is CASSENYEQFF. The CDR3 DNA follows: TGTGCCAGCAGTGAAAACTATGAGCAGTTCTTC.